This T cell receptor (beta chain) emerged from a study of cytomegalovirus exposure and HLA in healthy donors. Study as a whole: Genotyping of more than 300 donors showed that 80% to 85% belonged to the Caucasian-associated ancestry cluster.

With 60 Vbeta and 13 Jbeta primers, the PCR was carried out. Libraries were prepared by immunoSEQ multiplex PCR; TCRdb keeps only in-frame clonotypes and omits some of them. Here the sample spans roughly 99,000 clones, around 74% being singletons. Trimming removed 3 bases from V and 3 bases from J, with 14 bases in between. CDR3 size: 16 residues. Germline values: CDR1 MNHNS, CDR2 SASEGT. The receptor was isolated from a woman between 35 and 50 years old in good health and CMV-seropositive. Sequencing was carried out using PBMCs. This chain connects TRBV6-1 to TRBJ2-2; D perhaps matches TRBD1 (6 bases). The CDR3 DNA sequence: TGTGCCAGCAGTGACAGGGGAAGAATAGACACCGGGGAGCTGTTTTTT. As protein: CASSDRGRIDTGELFF.